Sequencing of this T cell receptor (beta chain) was carried out in a study of PD-1 blockade in classical Hodgkin lymphoma. Study-wide findings and caveats: The CD4+ diversity rise by C4D1 was clearest in complete responders. Newly diagnosed patients were reported to start with lower TCR diversity than healthy donors. Newly diagnosed and completely responding patients shared comparable baseline diversity.

A remark on this clone: Its antigen is not known.

Brentuximab vedotin exposure varied among the patients, all of whom had relapsed after autologous stem cell transplantation. The patients, who had relapsed/refractory classical Hodgkin lymphoma, achieved best responses of complete response, partial response or progressive disease. Using immunoSEQ multiplex PCR, the repertoire was profiled, and TCRdb retains in-frame clones only, with some absent. This table has fewer than 45,000 clones, roughly four fifths appearing once. V shed 5 bases and J shed 0 bases, with 8 bases lying between them. The CDR3 is 15 amino acids. Per germline, CDR1 MGHDK and CDR2 SYGVNS.

The sample was peripheral blood mononuclear cells (PBMCs), taken at baseline. The chain combines TRBV25-1 with TRBJ1-6, with a weak D call TRBD1 (5 bases). This clonotype originated in a human donor with classical Hodgkin lymphoma. CDR3 protein: CASSTTGSYNSPLHF. The CDR3 bases are TGTGCCAGCAGTACCACAGGCTCCTATAATTCACCCCTCCACTTT.